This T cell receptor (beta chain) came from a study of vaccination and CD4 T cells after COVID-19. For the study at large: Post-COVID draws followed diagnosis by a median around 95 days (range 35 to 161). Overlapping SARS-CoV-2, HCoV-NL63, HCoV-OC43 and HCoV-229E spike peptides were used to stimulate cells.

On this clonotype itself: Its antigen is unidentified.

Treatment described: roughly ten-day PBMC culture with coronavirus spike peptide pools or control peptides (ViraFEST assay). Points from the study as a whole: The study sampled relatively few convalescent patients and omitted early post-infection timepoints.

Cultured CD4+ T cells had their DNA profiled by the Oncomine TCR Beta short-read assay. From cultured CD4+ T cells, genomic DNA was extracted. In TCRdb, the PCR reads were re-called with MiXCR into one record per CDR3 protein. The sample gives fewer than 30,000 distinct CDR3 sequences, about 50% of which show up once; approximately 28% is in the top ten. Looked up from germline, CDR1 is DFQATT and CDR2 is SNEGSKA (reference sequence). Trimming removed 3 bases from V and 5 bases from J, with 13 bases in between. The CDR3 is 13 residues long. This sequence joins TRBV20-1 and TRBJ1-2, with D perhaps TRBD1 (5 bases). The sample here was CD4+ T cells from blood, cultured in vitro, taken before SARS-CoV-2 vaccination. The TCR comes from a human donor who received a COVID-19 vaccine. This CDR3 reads CSARIPGSYGYTF. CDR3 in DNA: TGCAGTGCTAGGATTCCAGGGTCTTATGGCTACACCTTC.